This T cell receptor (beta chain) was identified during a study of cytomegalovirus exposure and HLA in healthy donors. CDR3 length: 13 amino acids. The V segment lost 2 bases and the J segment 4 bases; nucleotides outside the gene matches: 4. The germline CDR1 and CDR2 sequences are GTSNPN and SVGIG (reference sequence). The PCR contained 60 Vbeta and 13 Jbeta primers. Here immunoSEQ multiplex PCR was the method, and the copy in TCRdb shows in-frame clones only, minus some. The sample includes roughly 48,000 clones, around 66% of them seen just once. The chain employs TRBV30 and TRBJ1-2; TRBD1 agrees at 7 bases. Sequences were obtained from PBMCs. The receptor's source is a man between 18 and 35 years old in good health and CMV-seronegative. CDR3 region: CAWSQGTAYGYTF. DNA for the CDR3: TGTGCCTGGAGTCAAGGGACAGCCTATGGCTACACCTTC.